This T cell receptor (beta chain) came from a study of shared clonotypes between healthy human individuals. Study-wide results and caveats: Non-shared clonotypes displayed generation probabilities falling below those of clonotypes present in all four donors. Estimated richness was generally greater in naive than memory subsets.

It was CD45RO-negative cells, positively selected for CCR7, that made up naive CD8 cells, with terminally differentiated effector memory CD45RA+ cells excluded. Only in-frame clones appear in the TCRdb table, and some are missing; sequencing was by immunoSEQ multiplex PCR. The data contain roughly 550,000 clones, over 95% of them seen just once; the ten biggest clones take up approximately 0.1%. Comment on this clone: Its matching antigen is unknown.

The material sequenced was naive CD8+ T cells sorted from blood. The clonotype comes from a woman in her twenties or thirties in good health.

The CDR3, as DNA: TGTGCCAGCAGTTTGGCGCGGGAATCCCCAGAGACCCAGTACTTC. Translating it yields CASSLARESPETQYF. The V gene is TRBV28, the J gene TRBJ2-5; possible D gene TRBD2, 6 bases. V shed 3 bases and J shed 4 bases, with 15 bases lying between them. Germline V lookup: CDR1 MDHEN, CDR2 SYDVKM. This CDR3 spans 15 amino acids.